The clone carrying this TCR beta chain was recorded at least ten times. Its antigen is undetermined. The protocol was immunoSEQ multiplex PCR, while the TCRdb copy is restricted to in-frame clones and leaves out a portion. The table includes 95,000 to 150,000 clones, approximately 92% detected once. This specimen comes from a study of T cell responses to AZD1222 COVID-19 vaccine. Turning to the study itself: Second-dose schedules of about 4 or about 12 weeks were combined.

Trimming removed 3 bases at V and 0 bases at J, with 6 bases between. Germline lookup yields CDR1 KGHSH and CDR2 LQKENI. The CDR3 length is 15 residues. Study results and limitations: Nearly half of spike-specific TCRs reportedly go after variant regions that carry no mutations. White British donors predominated, females outnumbered males, and clonal diversity was possibly underestimated. It was only six AZD1222 recipients who were seropositive at baseline.

The sample in question was peripheral blood, obtained on day 0 of AZD1222 vaccination. This receptor was obtained from an adult in good health. The V call is TRBV18, the J call TRBJ1-6; D remains ambiguous. The CDR3 bases are TGTGCCAGCTCACCGGGGAGCTCCTATAATTCACCCCTCCACTTT. It yields the protein CASSPGSSYNSPLHF.